This section outlines one T cell receptor beta chain sequence together with its context. This sample was included in a study of blood T cell repertoires in COVID-19. Overall study: COVID-19 samples collected from the United States, Italy and Spain covered acute and convalescent phases. T cells, B-cell-depleted T cells, or PBMCs supplied cDNA or gDNA.

In the source study's methods: It was from reference gene primer amplification that nucleated cell counts were estimated. Clones were sequenced by immunoSEQ multiplex PCR, and TCRdb holds only the in-frame ones, with some missing. The V and J calls and clone size are taken from that table; D and trimming were inferred from the DNA. The data show under 150,000 clones, roughly four fifths seen once. V was shortened by 8 bases and J by 5 bases, with 21 bases between the two germline ends. Germline CDR1 is MNHEY and CDR2 is SVGAGI. The CDR3 has 15 amino acids. The receptor comes from a woman older than 75 with active or convalescent COVID-19. The sample consisted of peripheral blood. This chain joins TRBV6-5 and TRBJ1-2, with D perhaps TRBD1 (5 bases). CDR3 coding DNA: TGTGCCAGCGGCTCATCAGCGCCTCAGGGATATGGCTACACCTTC. Its protein is CASGSSAPQGYGYTF.